The sequence of this T cell receptor (beta chain) was determined in a study of cytomegalovirus exposure and HLA in healthy donors (dated by TCRdb to about 2017). About the investigation overall: According to an earlier analysis of 550 to 700 of the donors, some 170 million T cells yielded over 100 million unique TCR beta sequences and roughly 280 Gb of sequence data. An early release covering about 600 HLA-typed donors comprised approximately 290 gigabases of sequencing data and around 80 million unique TCR sequences. Of the roughly 400 genotyped donors, roughly 80% fell in the genetic ancestry cluster associated with self-reported Caucasian donors. The aim of the study was to test whether cataloging public T cell receptors could identify signatures of past pathogen exposure. The study used immunosequencing to profile the T cell repertoires of more than 650 subjects and linked those repertoires to cytomegalovirus serostatus. Along with the roughly 700-subject first cohort, a separate validation cohort of around 120 different subjects was used. High-throughput TCR immunosequencing, statistical association of individual TCRs with disease status, and machine learning were combined to predict cytomegalovirus infection status. To study patterns of TCR occurrence, a later analysis re-analyzed previously published TCR beta repertoires from 650 to 750 donors and added high-resolution HLA genotyping. In the later analysis, no new phenotypic data were used to find candidate immune exposures; instead, reliance was placed on TCR beta sequences and their occurrence across donors. To decide whether each TCR beta V gene segment behaved as functional or pseudogenic, an earlier analysis of fewer than 750 of the donors relied on high-throughput TCR beta sequencing. Donor age, sex, ethnicity and CMV serostatus were compiled together with the repertoire data. Genome-wide SNP genotypes for about 65% of the roughly 700 donors were used in a later genetic analysis, which treated that subset as a discovery cohort. Every discovery cohort repertoire had been produced on one sequencing platform. HLA typing included class I and class II loci at four-digit resolution. The number of typed donors differed by locus: roughly 629-640 for A, B, C, DRB1 and DQB1; 500 to 550 for DQA1; 606 for DPA1; and around 450 for DPB1. Several DR-DQ haplotypes were handled as single units for association and clustering because linkage in the cohort was strong. On average, roughly 250,000 unique TCR beta nucleotide sequences were sequenced per donor among a few hundred genotyped donors of the cohort, with about 19% of those sequences being non-productive. Broader findings and caveats from the paper: In a later analysis, several top co-occurrence clusters were reported to appear linked to parvovirus B19, influenza, CMV and Epstein-Barr virus. In an earlier analysis of under 600 of the donors, most TCR beta V segments were observed in productive rearrangements about 90% or about 30% of the time, broadly matching IMGT annotations. For the cohort, immune exposure information was limited to CMV serostatus. A later analysis found that most CMV-associated TCR beta chains appeared HLA-restricted, with HLA associations seemingly driven largely by CMV exposure. Some IMGT-functional V segments, including TRBV6-2 and TRBV6-3, could not be distinguished by the 87-base-pair reads and were therefore excluded. According to a later analysis, TCR association rates differed among HLA loci, with DRB1 alleles showing the most associated TCRs and HLA-C alleles showing the fewest. Only TCR beta chains were sequenced in this cohort, and the absence of alpha or paired-chain data limited detectable features. Compared with equally common non-associated chains, HLA-associated TCR beta chains in a later analysis were more clonally expanded and had lower generation probabilities. A cluster of highly shared sequence variants was judged likely to be a technical artifact of the sequencing pipeline. A further reported finding was that TCR beta sequences accurately predicted the HLA-A and HLA-B alleles for most subjects in the first cohort. HLA typing was unavailable for some donors at each locus, so association tests used only the typed subset. In vitro tests confirmed that a few of the cytomegalovirus-associated TCR beta chains recognize cytomegalovirus antigens. In a later analysis, about 17,000 TCR beta sequences were associated with specific HLA alleles at a false discovery rate of 0.05. Sequencing depth was assumed to be roughly uniform across donors in the presence/absence analyses, though that assumption may not hold. Most TCR sequences were seen in very few donors, while some public TCRs were found in many individuals. In the study, around 160 TCR beta chains were listed as associated with cytomegalovirus. The classifier was reported to diagnose cytomegalovirus status with high specificity and sensitivity in both the original cohort and the validation cohort. Assigning TCR associations to individual alleles was difficult when HLA alleles, especially DR and DQ, strongly co-occurred. According to a later genetic analysis, donors in an Asian-associated ancestry cluster had fewer N-insertions in productive TCRs than the approximately 610-donor mean. The authors suggested that the approach could potentially be extended to other disease states and immunological phenotypes. In a later genetic analysis, a missense DCLRE1C variant was associated with V-gene and J-gene trimming of TCR beta chains, and the association was replicated in an independent cohort. The earlier analysis of some 560 of the donors excluded roughly 17 rarely observed V segments, including chromosome 9 orphons, because counts were too low. Linkage disequilibrium might explain the correlated functional status among segregating V segments, but an unknown experimental factor could not be ruled out.

Library preparation employed the immunoSEQ multiplex PCR assay. For the multiplex PCR, a mixture combining 60 forward primers for TCR Vbeta segments and 13 reverse primers for TCR Jbeta segments was used. A multiplex PCR assay on genomic DNA amplified the CDR3 region of rearranged TCR beta genes. On the Illumina HiSeq System, the amplified TCR beta libraries were sequenced as 87-base-pair reads. On the study's bioinformatics: A later analysis counted approximately 74 million unique TCR beta chains across the 666 repertoires, and 9 million to 14 million of these chains were shared by at least two donors. A nearest-neighbor algorithm error-corrected the raw reads and collapsed the reads into unique sequences, merging closely related sequences to remove PCR and sequencing errors. CDR3 sequences were aligned to IMGT reference sequences to assign V, D and J gene segments. For a sequence to be retained, a match of at least six nucleotides was required to both a V gene segment and a J gene segment. Rearrangements were classified as productive when the CDR3 lacked stop codons and remained in frame with V and J, and all other rearrangements were classified as non-productive. CDR3 was defined by IMGT convention, running from the second conserved V-encoded cysteine to the conserved J-encoded phenylalanine. The earlier analysis of about 570 of the donors excluded any sequence lacking an unambiguous match to a single V gene segment. In an earlier analysis of roughly 500 of the donors, V segments were called functional above 56.7% productive rearrangements and were called segregating when the between-donor standard deviation exceeded 5%. A statistical classification framework was built for diagnosing cytomegalovirus status from the catalog of TCR beta chain sequences. In a later analysis, TCR nucleotide sequences were compared against IMGT/GENE-DB human TR gene sequences so that V and J genes could be assigned. Using the TCRdist pipeline, a later analysis assigned CDR3 sequences along with most-parsimonious VDJ recombination scenarios. A later analysis defined each TCR beta chain by its CDR3 amino acid sequence plus V-gene family, and excluded reads lacking a unique V-gene family. To address suspected cross-contamination and a sequencing artifact, a later analysis removed approximately 600 highly shared, low-generation-probability nucleotide sequences. A later analysis calculated a clonal expansion index for each public chain from normalized within-repertoire ranks of inferred template counts. In a later analysis, generation probabilities were computed using a VDJ recombination model fitted to out-of-frame rearrangements, and the results were checked against IGoR. In a later analysis, TCR-TCR, TCR-HLA and TCR-CMV co-occurrence was scored with hypergeometric tests, and a repertoire-size bias correction was applied to TCR pairs. In a later analysis, false discovery rates were estimated by permuting HLA or CMV assignments 20 times. In a later analysis, co-occurring TCRs were grouped using DBSCAN, and TCRdist sequence similarity was added for clustering within HLA-allele-positive subsets. Co-occurrence clustering excluded repertoires with fewer than 30,000 or more than 120,000 public chains, plus five with anomalous nucleotide sharing. This is the immuneACCESS table as TCRdb keeps it, with only in-frame sequences that have V and J called. A part of the clones is gone; compared with another copy, unresolved V genes explain less than half, and the rest is unexplained. Clonal size and the V and J genes are those of that table, whereas D and trimming came from the DNA. This sample has about 100,000 clones in its table, and approximately 77% of those were observed once. The top ten clones comprise less than 15% of the sample.

V was cut back by 5 bases and J by 7 bases, leaving a gap of 11 bases between them. The CDR3 numbers 12 residues from cysteine through phenylalanine. The only DNA kept is the CDR3, 36 bases in frame from the first base. CDR1 and CDR2, looked up from the germline V gene, are SGHTA and FQGNSA. Concerning this clone itself: The clone's antigen remains unknown. Qualities for individual bases were not recorded, and no much larger clone is one base off.

The cohort consisted of 600 or so healthy bone marrow donors. All cohort members were sampled while nominally healthy, although unrecorded immune exposures were likely present. The donor tested CMV seropositive, placing the donor among the 290 or so seropositive members of the cohort. A peripheral blood sample was collected from each donor, and TCR beta sequencing was performed on peripheral blood mononuclear cells. Genomic DNA was extracted from the blood cell samples with the Qiagen DNeasy Blood Extraction Kit. The sample taken for sequencing was PBMCs. The sequence links TRBV7-2 to TRBJ1-2; the D gene is perhaps TRBD1, from 5 matching bases. This sequence was found in a male donor in good health and CMV-seropositive. The DNA sequence is as follows: TGTGCCAGCAGCCCGGGGGAGGGTGGCTACACCTTC. Its amino acids are CASSPGEGGYTF.